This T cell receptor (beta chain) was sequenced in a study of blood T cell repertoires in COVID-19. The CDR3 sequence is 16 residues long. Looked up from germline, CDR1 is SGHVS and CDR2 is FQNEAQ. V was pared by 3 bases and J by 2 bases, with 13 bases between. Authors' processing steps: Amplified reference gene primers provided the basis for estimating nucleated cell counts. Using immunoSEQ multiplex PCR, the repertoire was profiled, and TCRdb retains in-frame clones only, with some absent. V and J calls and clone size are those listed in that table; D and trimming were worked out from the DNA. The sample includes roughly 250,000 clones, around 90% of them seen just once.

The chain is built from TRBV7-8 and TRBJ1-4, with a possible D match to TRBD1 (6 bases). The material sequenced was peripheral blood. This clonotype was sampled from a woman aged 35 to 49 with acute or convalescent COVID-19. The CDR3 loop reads CASSFEGGRTNEKLFF. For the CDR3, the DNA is TGTGCCAGCAGCTTTGAAGGGGGTCGGACTAATGAAAAACTGTTTTTT. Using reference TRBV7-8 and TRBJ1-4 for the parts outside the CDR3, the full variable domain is GAGVSQSPRYKVAKRGQDVALRCDPISGHVSLFWYQQALGQGPEFLTYFQNEAQLDKSGLPSDRFFAERPEGSVSTLKIQRTQQEDSAVYLCASSFEGGRTNEKLFFGSGTQLSVL.